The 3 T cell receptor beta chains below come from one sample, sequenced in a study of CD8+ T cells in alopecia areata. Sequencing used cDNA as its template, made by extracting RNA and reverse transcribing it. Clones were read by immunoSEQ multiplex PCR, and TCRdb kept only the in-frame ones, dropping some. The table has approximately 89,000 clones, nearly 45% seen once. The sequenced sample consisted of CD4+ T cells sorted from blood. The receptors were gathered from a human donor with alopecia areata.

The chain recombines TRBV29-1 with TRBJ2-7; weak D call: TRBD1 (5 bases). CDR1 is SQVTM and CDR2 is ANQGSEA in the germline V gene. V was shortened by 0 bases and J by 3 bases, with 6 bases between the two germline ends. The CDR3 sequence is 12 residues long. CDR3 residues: CSVEDTGYEQYF. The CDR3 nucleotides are TGCAGCGTTGAAGACACAGGCTACGAGCAGTACTTC.

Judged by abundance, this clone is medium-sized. The CDR3 loop reads CSWRDRVRETQYF. CDR3 nucleotide sequence: TGCAGCTGGCGGGATAGAGTACGGGAGACCCAGTACTTC. This chain links TRBV29-1 with TRBJ2-5, with D perhaps matching TRBD2 (6 bases). The CDR3 contains 13 residues. Germline lookup yields CDR1 SQVTM and CDR2 ANQGSEA. V was clipped by 8 bases and J by 5 bases, with 18 bases between them.

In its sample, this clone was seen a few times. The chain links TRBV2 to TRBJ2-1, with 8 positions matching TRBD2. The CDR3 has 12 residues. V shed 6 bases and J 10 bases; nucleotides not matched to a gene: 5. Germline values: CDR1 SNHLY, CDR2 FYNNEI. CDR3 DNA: TGTGCCAGCAGCACGGGAGGGCCAGAGCAGTTCTTC. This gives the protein CASSTGGPEQFF.